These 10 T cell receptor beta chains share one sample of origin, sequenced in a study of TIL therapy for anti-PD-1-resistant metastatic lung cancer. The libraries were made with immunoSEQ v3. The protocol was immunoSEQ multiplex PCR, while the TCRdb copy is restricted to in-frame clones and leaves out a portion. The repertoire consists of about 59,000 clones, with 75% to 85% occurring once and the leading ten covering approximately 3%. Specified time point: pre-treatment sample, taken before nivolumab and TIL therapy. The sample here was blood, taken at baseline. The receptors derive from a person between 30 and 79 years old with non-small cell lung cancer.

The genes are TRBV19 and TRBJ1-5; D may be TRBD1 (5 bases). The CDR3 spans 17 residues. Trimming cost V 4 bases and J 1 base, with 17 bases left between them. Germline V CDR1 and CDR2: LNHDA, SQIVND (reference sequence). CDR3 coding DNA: TGTGCCAGTAGTAAGGGGTATAGGGCAAAAAGCAATCAGCCCCAGCATTTT. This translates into CASSKGYRAKSNQPQHF.

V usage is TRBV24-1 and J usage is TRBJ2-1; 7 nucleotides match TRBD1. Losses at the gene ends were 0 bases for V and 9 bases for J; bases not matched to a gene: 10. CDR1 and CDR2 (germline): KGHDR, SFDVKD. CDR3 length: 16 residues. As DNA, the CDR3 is TGTGCCACCAGTGATTTGAGAGACAGGGCGGGCAGTGAGCAGTTCTTC. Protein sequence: CATSDLRDRAGSEQFF.

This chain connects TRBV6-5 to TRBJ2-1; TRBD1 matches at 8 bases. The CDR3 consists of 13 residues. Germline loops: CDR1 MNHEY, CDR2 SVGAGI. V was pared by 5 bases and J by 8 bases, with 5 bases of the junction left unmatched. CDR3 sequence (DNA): TGTGCCAGCAGTAACGACAGGGGACATGAGCAGTTCTTC. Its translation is CASSNDRGHEQFF.

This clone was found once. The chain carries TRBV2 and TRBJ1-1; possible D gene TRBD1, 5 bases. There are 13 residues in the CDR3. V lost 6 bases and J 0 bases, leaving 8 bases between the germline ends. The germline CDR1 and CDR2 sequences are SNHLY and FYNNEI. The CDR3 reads CASRDSLNTEAFF. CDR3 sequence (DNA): TGTGCCAGCAGAGACAGTCTGAACACTGAAGCTTTCTTT.

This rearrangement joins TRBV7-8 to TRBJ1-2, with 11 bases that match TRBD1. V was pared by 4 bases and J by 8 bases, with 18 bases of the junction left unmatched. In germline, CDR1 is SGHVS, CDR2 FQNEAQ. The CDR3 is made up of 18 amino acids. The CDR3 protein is CASSSRQVVGQGARGYTF. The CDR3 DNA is TGTGCCAGCAGCTCTCGGCAAGTCGTCGGACAGGGGGCAAGGGGCTACACCTTC.

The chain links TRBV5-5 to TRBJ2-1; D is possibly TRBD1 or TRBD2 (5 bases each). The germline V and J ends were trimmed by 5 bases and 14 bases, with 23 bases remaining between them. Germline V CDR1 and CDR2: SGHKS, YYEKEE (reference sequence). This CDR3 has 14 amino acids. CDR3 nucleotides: TGTGCCAGCAGACCCGAACCTCAGGGACGGCGAGAGTTCTTC. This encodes CASRPEPQGRREFF.

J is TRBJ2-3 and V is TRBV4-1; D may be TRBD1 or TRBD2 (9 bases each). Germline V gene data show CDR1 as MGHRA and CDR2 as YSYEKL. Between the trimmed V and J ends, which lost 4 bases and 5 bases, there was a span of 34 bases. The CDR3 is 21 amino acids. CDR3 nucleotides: TGCGCCAGCAGCCTAAGGCCGGCCGTGGGACAGGGCGGGGGGGCACGAGATACGCAGTATTTT. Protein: CASSLRPAVGQGGGARDTQYF.

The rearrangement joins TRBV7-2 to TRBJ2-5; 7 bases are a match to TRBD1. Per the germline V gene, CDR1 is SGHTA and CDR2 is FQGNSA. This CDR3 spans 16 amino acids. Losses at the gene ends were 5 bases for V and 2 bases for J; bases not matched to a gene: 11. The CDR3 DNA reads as TGTGCCAGCAGCCTAGGGGCAGGGGGTACTCAAGAGACCCAGTACTTC. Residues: CASSLGAGGTQETQYF.

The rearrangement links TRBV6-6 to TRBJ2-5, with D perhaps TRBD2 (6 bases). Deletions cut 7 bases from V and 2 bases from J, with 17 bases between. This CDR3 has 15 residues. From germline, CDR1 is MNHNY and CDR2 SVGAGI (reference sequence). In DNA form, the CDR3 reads TGTGCCAGCACTCTGCCGAGTAGCGGACAAGAGACCCAGTACTTC. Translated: CASTLPSSGQETQYF.

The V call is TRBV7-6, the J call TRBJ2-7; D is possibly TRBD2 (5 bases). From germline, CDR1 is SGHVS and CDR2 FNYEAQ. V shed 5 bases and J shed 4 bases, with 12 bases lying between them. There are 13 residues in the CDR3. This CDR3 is CASSPRGGYEQYF. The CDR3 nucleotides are TGTGCCAGCAGCCCCCGGGGTGGTTACGAGCAGTACTTC.